Below, 29 T cell receptor beta chains from the same sample are listed, as sequenced in a study of OX40 agonist ivuxolimab in advanced cancers. TCRdb's table, derived via immunoSEQ multiplex PCR, lists solely in-frame clones and lacks some. The repertoire holds 76,000 or so clones, with 93% as singletons. Material: CD4+ or CD8+ T cells sorted from blood, obtained in a trial of the OX40 agonist ivuxolimab. The receptor set was obtained from an adult with an advanced solid tumor such as melanoma, head and neck, liver or kidney cancer.

The table lists this clone with a count of one. This chain joins TRBV5-8 and TRBJ1-2; weak D call: TRBD1 (5 bases). Germline values: CDR1 SGHTS, CDR2 YDEGEE. This CDR3 has 15 amino acids. V lost 2 bases and J lost 5, with 16 bases in between. Here the CDR3 DNA reads TGTGCCAGCAGCTTCCTTCTTTCAGGGTATTATGGCTACACCTTC. Its protein product is CASSFLLSGYYGYTF.

This rearrangement joins TRBV11-2 to TRBJ1-1; no definite D call. This CDR3 comprises 13 residues. V lost 1 base to trimming and J lost 8 bases, with 11 bases between them. From germline, CDR1 is SGHAT and CDR2 FQNNGV. Here the CDR3 DNA reads TGTGCCAGCAGCTTAGTCGGGCCGCGGGAAGCTTTCTTT. The encoded protein is CASSLVGPREAFF.

The rearrangement joins TRBV5-8 to TRBJ2-7, with 7 bases matching TRBD1. Germline lookup yields CDR1 SGHTS and CDR2 YDEGEE. After removal of 0 bases from V and 4 bases from J, the junction contained 4 bases not matched to a gene. The CDR3 extends over 14 amino acids. The CDR3 here is CASSLGQGLYEQYF. The DNA for the CDR3 is TGTGCCAGCAGCTTGGGACAGGGTTTGTACGAGCAGTACTTC.

With respect to this clone: Other nucleotide sequences in the sample specify the same CDR3. V and J are TRBV9 and TRBJ2-7; the match to TRBD1 covers 10 bases. CDR3 length: 16 amino acids. V shed 0 bases, J shed 2 bases, and the junction held 5 bases outside the gene matches. CDR1 SGDLS and CDR2 YYNGEE come from the germline V gene. The CDR3 loop reads CASSVAPGTGAYEQYF. The CDR3 DNA reads as TGTGCCAGCAGCGTAGCCCCCGGGACAGGGGCCTACGAGCAGTACTTC.

This clone was counted once. The chain joins TRBV4-1 to TRBJ1-1, with 8 bases fitting TRBD1. CDR1 and CDR2 (germline): MGHRA, YSYEKL. This CDR3 is 15 amino acids long. Trimming removed 2 bases from V and 6 bases from J; junction bases left unmatched: 8. For the CDR3, the DNA is TGCGCCAGCAGCCAAAGAGAGGACAGGGTCGCTGAAGCTTTCTTT. Translation: CASSQREDRVAEAFF.

In its sample, this clone was seen once. This chain uses TRBV7-3 with TRBJ2-3; D possibly corresponds to TRBD2 (5 bases). From germline, CDR1 is SGHTA and CDR2 FQGTGA. V dropped 1 base and J dropped 0 bases, with 14 bases sitting between them. The CDR3 is 17 residues long. The CDR3 DNA reads TGTGCCAGCAGCTTAAGCGGGCTCAGCGGTAGCACAGATACGCAGTATTTT. It specifies CASSLSGLSGSTDTQYF.

The genes are TRBV6-5 and TRBJ2-3; D is possibly TRBD1 or TRBD2 (5 bases each). The CDR3 loop spans 14 amino acids. The germline V gene encodes CDR1 MNHEY and CDR2 SVGAGI. V was cut by 2 bases and J by 5 bases, with 11 bases left in between. CDR3 sequence: CASSYDIGGDTQYF. The CDR3 DNA follows: TGTGCCAGCAGTTACGACATTGGGGGAGATACGCAGTATTTT.

CDR3 sequence reads: CATSRDRGGGYTF. The CDR3 nucleotides read TGTGCCACCAGCAGAGATAGAGGGGGCGGCTACACCTTC. J is TRBJ1-2 and V is TRBV15; 7 bases agree with TRBD1. The CDR3 loop spans 13 amino acids. V shed 0 bases and J 8 bases; nucleotides not matched to a gene: 3. CDR1 is LNHNV, CDR2 YYDKDF, per germline (reference sequence).

The J gene is TRBJ2-1, the V gene TRBV29-1; 9 nucleotides agree with TRBD2. The CDR3 is 14 amino acids. Looked up from germline, CDR1 is SQVTM and CDR2 is ANQGSEA. Trimming took 7 bases from V and 8 from J; bases not matched to a gene: 12. CDR3 DNA: TGCAGCGCGGCTGCAGGACTAGCGAGTCATGAGCAGTTCTTC. This codes for CSAAAGLASHEQFF.

The V gene is TRBV5-1, the J gene TRBJ2-3; TRBD2 matches 11 bases. Per germline, CDR1 SGHRS and CDR2 YFSETQ. CDR3 length: 16 amino acids. V was clipped by 3 bases and J by 2 bases; unmatched bases: 5. The CDR3 region has the DNA TGCGCCAGCAGCTCAGGGACTAGCGGAACCACAGATACGCAGTATTTT. The encoded protein is CASSSGTSGTTDTQYF.

The rearrangement joins TRBV29-1 to TRBJ2-3, with 11 bases aligning to TRBD2. CDR3 size: 15 residues. Germline V gene lookup returns CDR1 SQVTM and CDR2 ANQGSEA. Losses at the gene ends were 2 bases for V and 8 bases for J; bases not matched to a gene: 9. The CDR3 region is CSVETGTSGSGTQYF. The CDR3 nucleotides read TGCAGCGTTGAAACCGGGACTAGCGGTTCGGGTACGCAGTATTTT.

The chain recombines TRBV5-4 with TRBJ1-2, with a tentative D call TRBD1 (5 bases). Germline V gene sequence: CDR1 SGHNT, CDR2 YYREEE (reference sequence). V was cut by 3 bases and J by 2 bases, with 8 bases left in between. This CDR3 region has 13 residues. The DNA for the CDR3 is TGTGCCAGCAGCTCAGGGAAGAACTATGGCTACACCTTC. Translated, it gives CASSSGKNYGYTF. The variable domain in full, with the rest retrieved from reference TRBV5-4 and TRBJ1-2, is ETGVTQSPTHLIKTRGQQVTLRCSSQSGHNTVSWYQQALGQGPQFIFQYYREEENGRGNFPPRFSGLQFPNYSSELNVNALELDDSALYLCASSSGKNYGYTFGSGTRLTVV.

The J gene is TRBJ2-5, the V gene TRBV28, with D tentatively TRBD1 (6 bases). V was clipped by 6 bases and J by 2 bases, with 16 bases between them. CDR3 length: 15 residues. Germline CDR1 and CDR2: MDHEN and SYDVKM. CDR3 DNA: TGTGCCAGCAGAGCAGTCCAGGGGATTCAAGAGACCCAGTACTTC. Translating gives CASRAVQGIQETQYF. The full variable domain, in which reference TRBV28 and TRBJ2-5 provide the parts outside the CDR3, is DVKVTQSSRYLVKRTGEKVFLECVQDMDHENMFWYRQDPGLGLRLIYFSYDVKMKEKGDIPEGYSVSREKKERFSLILESASTNQTSMYLCASRAVQGIQETQYFGPGTRLLVL.

The chain uses TRBV5-4 and TRBJ2-1, with 11 bases lining up with TRBD2. This CDR3 spans 14 amino acids. The trim removed 3 bases at V and 4 bases at J, leaving 0 bases unmatched. Germline V gives CDR1 SGHNT, CDR2 YYREEE (reference sequence). In nucleotides, the CDR3 is TGTGCCAGCAGCTCTAGCGGGAGGTACAATGAGCAGTTCTTC. This gives the protein CASSSSGRYNEQFF.

The chain couples TRBV6-6 to TRBJ1-1, with 8 bases fitting TRBD1. The junction had 7 bases not matched to a gene; V was cut back by 4 bases and J by 0 bases. Germline V gene data show CDR1 as MNHNY and CDR2 as SVGAGI (reference sequence). CDR3 length: 16 residues. CDR3 nucleotides: TGTGCCAGCAGTTGGGGGACAGGCCTCATGAACACTGAAGCTTTCTTT. It encodes CASSWGTGLMNTEAFF.

This chain joins TRBV28 and TRBJ2-7; 9 bases line up with TRBD1. Germline V CDR1 and CDR2: MDHEN, SYDVKM. The V gene end was trimmed by 5 bases and the J gene end by 6 bases; junction bases not matched to a gene: 14. The CDR3 totals 16 residues. The CDR3 spells CASSHPRDRAFAEQYF. CDR3 in DNA: TGTGCCAGCAGTCACCCCCGGGACAGGGCTTTCGCCGAGCAGTACTTC.

This rearrangement joins TRBV2 to TRBJ1-1; 7 bases agree with TRBD1. Trimming at V came to 2 bases and at J to 0 bases, leaving 3 bases not matched to a gene. Germline loops: CDR1 SNHLY, CDR2 FYNNEI. This CDR3 region has 15 residues. The CDR3 is CASSERGGLNTEAFF. The DNA for the CDR3 is TGTGCCAGCAGTGAAAGAGGGGGCCTGAACACTGAAGCTTTCTTT. The whole variable domain, filled in from reference TRBV2 and TRBJ1-1, reads EPEVTQTPSHQVTQMGQEVILRCVPISNHLYFYWYRQILGQKVEFLVSFYNNEISEKSEIFDDQFSVERPDGSNFTLKIRSTKLEDSAMYFCASSERGGLNTEAFFGQGTRLTVV.

The rearrangement links TRBV27 to TRBJ1-1; the D is unclear. V gave up 0 bases and J gave up 1 base, with 12 bases separating them. The CDR3 is 16 amino acids. CDR1 is MNHEY and CDR2 is SMNVEV in the germline V gene (reference sequence). The CDR3 DNA is TGTGCCAGCAGTTTATCCCCCAGGAGGAAGAACACTGAAGCTTTCTTT. Translating gives CASSLSPRRKNTEAFF.

This clone showed up just once. The chain links TRBV2 to TRBJ1-1; D is unclear. The germline CDR1 and CDR2 sequences are SNHLY and FYNNEI. Trimming shortened V by 7 bases and J by 4 bases, and 10 bases separated the two germline ends. This CDR3 comprises 12 residues. The CDR3: CASTLVITEAFF. As DNA, the CDR3 is TGTGCCAGCACCCTTGTTATCACTGAAGCTTTCTTT.

This clone was recorded once. The V and J genes are TRBV6-1 and TRBJ2-1; TRBD1 or TRBD2 may be the D gene (5 bases each). CDR1 is MNHNS, CDR2 SASEGT, per germline. V gave up 4 bases and J gave up 6 bases, with 10 bases separating them. This CDR3 is built from 13 residues. CDR3 amino acids: CASSGRGANEQFF. As DNA, the CDR3 is TGTGCCAGCAGTGGAAGAGGGGCCAATGAGCAGTTCTTC.

V usage is TRBV9 and J usage is TRBJ1-3; D remains unclear. The germline gives CDR1 SGDLS, CDR2 YYNGEE. This CDR3 has 15 residues. Trimming cost V 4 bases and J 0 bases, with 11 bases left between them. The CDR3 loop reads CASSQAANSGNTIYF. As DNA, the CDR3 is TGTGCCAGCAGCCAAGCAGCGAACTCTGGAAACACCATATATTTT.

This clone was found once. The rearrangement uses TRBV11-2 and TRBJ2-5; D could derive from TRBD1 or TRBD2 (5 bases each). The CDR3 length is 18 residues. Trimming removed 2 bases from V and 2 bases from J, with 21 bases in between. The germline gives CDR1 SGHAT, CDR2 FQNNGV. The CDR3 region has the DNA TGTGCCAGCAGCTTATGGGGGTCAGGAATCCCCATTCAAGAGACCCAGTACTTC. This encodes CASSLWGSGIPIQETQYF.

The rearrangement joins TRBV15 to TRBJ2-5, with 9 positions matching TRBD1. The CDR3 spans 13 residues. V shed 3 bases and J 7 bases; nucleotides not matched to a gene: 3. Germline V CDR1 and CDR2: LNHNV, YYDKDF (reference sequence). The CDR3 is CATSRGQGGTQYF. The CDR3 nucleotides read TGTGCCACCAGCAGGGGACAGGGAGGGACCCAGTACTTC.

This clone was counted a single time. The germline gene is not matched at one end of the junction; a read error may be the cause. The V gene is TRBV4-2, the J gene TRBJ2-4; D may be TRBD1 or TRBD2 (5 bases each). This CDR3 has 11 residues. Germline CDR1 LGHNA, CDR2 YNFKEQ. For the CDR3, the DNA is TGTGCCAGCAGCCAAGATCGGGACCACCAGTTC. Its protein product is CASSQDRDHQF.

This clone showed up just once. V gene TRBV5-1 combines with J gene TRBJ1-1, with a tentative D call TRBD1 (5 bases). The CDR3 length is 13 residues. The V gene lost 4 bases and the J gene lost 9 bases, with 16 bases spanning the gap. CDR1 and CDR2 (germline): SGHRS, YFSETQ. The CDR3 protein is CASSPPGERKAFF. CDR3 DNA: TGCGCCAGCAGCCCTCCGGGGGAAAGGAAAGCTTTCTTT. The whole variable domain, filled in from reference TRBV5-1 and TRBJ1-1, reads KAGVTQTPRYLIKTRGQQVTLSCSPISGHRSVSWYQQTPGQGLQFLFEYFSETQRNKGNFPGRFSGRQFSNSRSEMNVSTLELGDSALYLCASSPPGERKAFFGQGTRLTVV.

V and J are TRBV5-4 and TRBJ1-3; TRBD1 aligns across 7 bases. The CDR3 sequence is 15 residues long. Losses at the gene ends were 1 base for V and 3 bases for J; bases not matched to a gene: 4. In germline, CDR1 is SGHNT, CDR2 YYREEE (reference sequence). CDR3 in DNA: TGTGCCAGCAGCTTGAGCGGGGACAGTGGAAACACCATATATTTT. This codes for CASSLSGDSGNTIYF.

The chain employs TRBV27 and TRBJ2-2; 7 bases map to TRBD2. This CDR3 has 13 amino acids. J lost 7 bases, V lost 6 bases, and 5 bases had no gene match. Germline V gives CDR1 MNHEY, CDR2 SMNVEV (reference sequence). CDR3 bases: TGTGCCAGCAGGCCTAGCGGACTCGGGGAGCTGTTTTTT. It yields the protein CASRPSGLGELFF.

The chain couples TRBV13 to TRBJ2-3; 7 nucleotides agree with TRBD1. This CDR3 has 17 amino acids. Looked up from germline, CDR1 is PRHDT and CDR2 is FYEKMQ (reference sequence). After removal of 5 bases from V and 1 base from J, the junction contained 12 bases not matched to a gene. The CDR3 sequence: CASSRYRGPSGTDTQYF. The CDR3 coding sequence is TGTGCCAGCAGCCGATACAGGGGCCCCTCCGGCACAGATACGCAGTATTTT. The full variable domain, with the rest looked up from reference TRBV13 and TRBJ2-3, is AAGVIQSPRHLIKEKRETATLKCYPIPRHDTVYWYQQGPGQDPQFLISFYEKMQSDKGSIPDRFSAQQFSDYHSELNMSSLELGDSALYFCASSRYRGPSGTDTQYFGPGTRLTVL.

The gene calls are TRBV18 and TRBJ2-7; D might be TRBD2 (7 bases). CDR1 is KGHSH, CDR2 LQKENI, per germline. The CDR3 runs 13 residues. With 9 bases removed from V and 0 bases from J, the gap between germline ends came to 12 bases. CDR3 in DNA: TGTGCCAGTCGCGGGGGACACTCCTACGAGCAGTACTTC. It yields the protein CASRGGHSYEQYF.